This TCR beta chain was found in a study of Graves' ophthalmopathy and Graves' hyperthyroidism. This clonotype was counted between two and nine times. What it recognizes is unknown. Amplifying from RNA transcripts, the study obtained TCR beta CDR3 regions. Amplification began with first-round RT-PCR using HTBI primers, then second-round multiplex PCR was performed. TCRdb ran MiXCR on the multiplex PCR reads and lists one entry per CDR3 protein. Seen here are roughly 500,000 distinct CDR3 sequences, approximately 15% observed once, and the top ten hold about 9.4%. Lactation, pregnancy, uncontrolled infections and other autoimmune diseases were all grounds for excluding patients. Whole-study results and caveats: Ophthalmopathy was separated from stable hyperthyroidism by a 13-signature model with 87.88% sensitivity and over 70% specificity.

In germline, CDR1 is KGHSH, CDR2 LQKENI. J lost 0 bases, V lost 6 bases, and 9 bases had no gene match. The CDR3 consists of 17 residues. The sample was blood. The chain recombines TRBV18 with TRBJ1-5, with 9 positions matching TRBD1. This TCR was recovered from a woman aged 25 to 39 with Graves' ophthalmopathy. CDR3 sequence: CASSPTGGDYSNQPQHF. CDR3 DNA sequence: TGTGCCAGCTCCCCGACAGGGGGGGATTATAGCAATCAGCCCCAGCATTTT.